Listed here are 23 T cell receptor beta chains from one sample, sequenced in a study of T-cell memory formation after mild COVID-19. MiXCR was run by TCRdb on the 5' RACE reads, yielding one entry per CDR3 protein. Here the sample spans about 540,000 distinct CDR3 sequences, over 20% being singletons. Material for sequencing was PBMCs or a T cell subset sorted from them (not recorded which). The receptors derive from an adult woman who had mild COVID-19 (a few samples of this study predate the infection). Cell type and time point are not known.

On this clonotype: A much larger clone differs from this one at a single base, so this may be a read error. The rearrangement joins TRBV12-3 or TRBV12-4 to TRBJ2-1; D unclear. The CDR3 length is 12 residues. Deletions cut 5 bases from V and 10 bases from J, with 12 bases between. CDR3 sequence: CASSPSLVEQFF. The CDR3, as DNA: TGTGCCAGCAGTCCGTCCTTGGTAGAGCAGTTCTTC.

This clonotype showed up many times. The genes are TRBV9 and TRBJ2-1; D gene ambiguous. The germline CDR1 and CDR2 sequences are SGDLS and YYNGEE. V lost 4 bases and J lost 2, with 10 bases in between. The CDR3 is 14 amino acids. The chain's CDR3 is CASSPYTAYNEQFF. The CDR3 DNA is TGTGCCAGCAGCCCCTACACCGCCTACAATGAGCAGTTCTTC.

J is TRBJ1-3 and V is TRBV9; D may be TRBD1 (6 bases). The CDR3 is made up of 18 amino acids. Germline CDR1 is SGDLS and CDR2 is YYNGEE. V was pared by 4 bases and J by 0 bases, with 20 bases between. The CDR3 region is CASSPRQGHDLSGNTIYF. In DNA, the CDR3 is TGTGCCAGCAGCCCCCGTCAGGGACACGACCTCTCTGGAAACACCATATATTTT.

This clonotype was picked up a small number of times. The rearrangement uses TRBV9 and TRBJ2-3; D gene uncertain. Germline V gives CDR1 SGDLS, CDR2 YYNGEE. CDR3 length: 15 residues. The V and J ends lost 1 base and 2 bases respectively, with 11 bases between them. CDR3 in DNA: TGTGCCAGCAGCGTAACCCCCAGCGACACAGATACGCAGTATTTT. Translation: CASSVTPSDTDTQYF.

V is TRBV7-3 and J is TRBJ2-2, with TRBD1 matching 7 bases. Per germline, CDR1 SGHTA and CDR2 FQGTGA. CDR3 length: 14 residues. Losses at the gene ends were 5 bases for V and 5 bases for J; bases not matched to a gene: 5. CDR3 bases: TGTGCCAGCAGCCGGACAGGCACAACCGGGGAGCTGTTTTTT. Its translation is CASSRTGTTGELFF.

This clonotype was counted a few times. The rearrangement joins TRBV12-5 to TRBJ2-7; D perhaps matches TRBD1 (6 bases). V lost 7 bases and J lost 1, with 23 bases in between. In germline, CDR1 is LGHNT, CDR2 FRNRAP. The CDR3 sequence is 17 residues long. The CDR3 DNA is TGTGCTAGTGCCCTTCAACCTCGAGGGGGAAGATCCTACGAGCAGTACTTC. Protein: CASALQPRGGRSYEQYF.

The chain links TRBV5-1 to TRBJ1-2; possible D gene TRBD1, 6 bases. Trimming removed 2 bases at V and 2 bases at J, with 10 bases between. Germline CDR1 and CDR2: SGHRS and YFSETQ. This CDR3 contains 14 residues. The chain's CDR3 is CASSFGTQNYGYTF. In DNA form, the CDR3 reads TGCGCCAGCAGCTTCGGGACACAGAACTATGGCTACACCTTC.

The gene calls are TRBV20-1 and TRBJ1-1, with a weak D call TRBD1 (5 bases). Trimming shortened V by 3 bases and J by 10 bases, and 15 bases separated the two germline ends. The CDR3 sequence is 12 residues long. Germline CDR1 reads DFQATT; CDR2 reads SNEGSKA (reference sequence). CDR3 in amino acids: CSASPPPGGAFF. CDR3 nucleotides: TGCAGTGCTAGCCCCCCTCCGGGGGGAGCTTTCTTT.

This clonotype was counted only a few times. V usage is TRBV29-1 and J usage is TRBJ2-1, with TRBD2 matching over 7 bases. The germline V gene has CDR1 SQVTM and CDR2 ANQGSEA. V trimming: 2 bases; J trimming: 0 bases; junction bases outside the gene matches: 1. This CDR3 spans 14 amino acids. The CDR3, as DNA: TGCAGCGTTGAATTAGCGGGCTCCTACAATGAGCAGTTCTTC. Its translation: CSVELAGSYNEQFF.

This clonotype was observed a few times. In nucleotides, the CDR3 is TGTGCCTCCAACCTGGGGAGATCCTACGAGCAGTACTTC. Its protein is CASNLGRSYEQYF. The chain recombines TRBV12-3 or TRBV12-4 with TRBJ2-7; D perhaps matches TRBD2 (5 bases). V shed 11 bases and J shed 1 base, with 15 bases lying between them. The CDR3 length is 13 residues.

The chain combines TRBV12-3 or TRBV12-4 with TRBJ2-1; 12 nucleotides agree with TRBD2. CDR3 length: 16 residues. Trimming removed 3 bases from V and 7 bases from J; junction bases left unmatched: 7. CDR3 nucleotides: TGTGCCAGCAGTTTGGGGGGGCTAGCGGGAGGGAATGAGCAGTTCTTC. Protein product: CASSLGGLAGGNEQFF.

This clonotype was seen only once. Here the CDR3 reads CASSFESWNTEAFF. DNA for the CDR3: TGTGCCAGCAGCTTCGAGAGTTGGAACACTGAAGCTTTCTTT. The chain carries TRBV7-9 and TRBJ1-1; D not resolved. Germline CDR1 and CDR2: SEHNR and FQNEAQ (reference sequence). The CDR3 length is 14 residues. The V end was cut by 3 bases, the J end by 1 base, with 9 bases between.

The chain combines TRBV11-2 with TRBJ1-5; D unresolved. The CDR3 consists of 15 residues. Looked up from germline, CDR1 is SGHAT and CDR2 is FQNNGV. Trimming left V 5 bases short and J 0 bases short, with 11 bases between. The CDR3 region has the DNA TGTGCCAGCAGCCCCACGGGTCATAGCAATCAGCCCCAGCATTTT. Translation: CASSPTGHSNQPQHF.

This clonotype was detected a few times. The CDR3, as DNA: TGTGCCAGCACCCCGGGACAGGGGCGAGAGACCCAGTACTTC. Translating it yields CASTPGQGRETQYF. The rearrangement joins TRBV5-5 to TRBJ2-5; 10 nucleotides line up with TRBD1. CDR1 is SGHKS and CDR2 is YYEKEE in the germline V gene (reference sequence). This CDR3 contains 14 residues. V lost 6 bases, J lost 4 bases, and 6 bases stayed unmatched.

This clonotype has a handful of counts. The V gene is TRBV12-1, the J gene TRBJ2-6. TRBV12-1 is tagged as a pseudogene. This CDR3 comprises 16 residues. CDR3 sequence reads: CASSFPSRSGANVLTF. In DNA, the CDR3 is TGTGCCAGCAGCTTTCCAAGTCGCTCTGGGGCCAACGTCCTGACTTTC.

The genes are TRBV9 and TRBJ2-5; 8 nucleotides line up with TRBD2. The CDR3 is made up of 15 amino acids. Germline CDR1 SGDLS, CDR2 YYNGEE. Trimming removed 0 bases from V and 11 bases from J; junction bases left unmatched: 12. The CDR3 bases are TGTGCCAGCAGCGTAGGATTAGCGGGGCCCCTCAATCAGTACTTC. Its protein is CASSVGLAGPLNQYF.

CDR3 residues: CASSEGPPVASPLHF. CDR3 bases: TGTGCCAGCAGTGAAGGGCCACCCGTAGCTTCACCCCTCCACTTT. V gene TRBV2 combines with J gene TRBJ1-6; D unresolved. Germline V lookup: CDR1 SNHLY, CDR2 FYNNEI. The CDR3 is made up of 15 amino acids. The germline V and J ends were trimmed by 1 base and 9 bases, with 13 bases remaining between them.

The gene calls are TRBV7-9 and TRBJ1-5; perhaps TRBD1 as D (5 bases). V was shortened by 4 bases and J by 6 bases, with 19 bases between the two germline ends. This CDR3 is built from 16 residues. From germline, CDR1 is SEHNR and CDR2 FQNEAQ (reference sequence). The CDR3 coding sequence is TGTGCCAGCAGCTCCTCGTCTGGGGGATTGGGTCAGCCCCAGCATTTT. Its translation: CASSSSSGGLGQPQHF.

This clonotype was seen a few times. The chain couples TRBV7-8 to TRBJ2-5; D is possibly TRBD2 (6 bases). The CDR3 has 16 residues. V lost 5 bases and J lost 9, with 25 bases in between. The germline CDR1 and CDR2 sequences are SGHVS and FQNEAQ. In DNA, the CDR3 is TGTGCCAGCAGCCCGCGTCTTGGCGGAGGGTCGTCGGCCCAGTACTTC. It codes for CASSPRLGGGSSAQYF. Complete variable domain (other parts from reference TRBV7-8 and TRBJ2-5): GAGVSQSPRYKVAKRGQDVALRCDPISGHVSLFWYQQALGQGPEFLTYFQNEAQLDKSGLPSDRFFAERPEGSVSTLKIQRTQQEDSAVYLCASSPRLGGGSSAQYFGPGTRLLVL.

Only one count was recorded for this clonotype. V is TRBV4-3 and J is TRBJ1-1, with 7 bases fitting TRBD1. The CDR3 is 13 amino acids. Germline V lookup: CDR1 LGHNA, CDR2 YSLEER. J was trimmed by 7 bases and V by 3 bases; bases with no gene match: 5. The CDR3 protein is CASSQQQGLEAFF. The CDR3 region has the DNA TGCGCCAGCAGCCAGCAACAGGGGCTTGAAGCTTTCTTT.

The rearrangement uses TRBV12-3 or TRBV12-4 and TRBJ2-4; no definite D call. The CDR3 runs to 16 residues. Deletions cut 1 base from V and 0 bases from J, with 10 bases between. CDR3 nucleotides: TGTGCCAGCAGTTTAGGGGGTCGCTTAGCCAAAAACATTCAGTACTTC. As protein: CASSLGGRLAKNIQYF.

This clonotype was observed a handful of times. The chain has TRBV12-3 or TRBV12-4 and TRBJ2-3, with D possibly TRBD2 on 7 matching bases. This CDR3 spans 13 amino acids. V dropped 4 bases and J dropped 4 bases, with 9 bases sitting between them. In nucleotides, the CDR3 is TGTGCCAGCAGTTGGGGGGGGCCAGATACGCAGTATTTT. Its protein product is CASSWGGPDTQYF.

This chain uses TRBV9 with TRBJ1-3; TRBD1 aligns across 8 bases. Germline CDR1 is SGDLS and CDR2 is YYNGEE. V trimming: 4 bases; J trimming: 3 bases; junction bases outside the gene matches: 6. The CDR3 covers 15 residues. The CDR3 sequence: CASSTGQGGGNTIYF. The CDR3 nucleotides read TGTGCCAGCAGCACCGGACAGGGAGGTGGAAACACCATATATTTT.